These 22 T cell receptor beta chains were all obtained from the same sample, sequenced in a study of blood T cell repertoires in COVID-19. Profiled with immunoSEQ multiplex PCR; TCRdb holds only in-frame clones, not every one. Of about 380,000 clones listed, around 85% were seen once; the top ten hold roughly 3.6%. The specimen was peripheral blood. Receptors originate from a young woman with acute or convalescent COVID-19.

This clone was counted between two and nine times. The V call is TRBV7-9, the J call TRBJ2-2; D may be TRBD2 (5 bases). V lost 1 base and J 5 bases, leaving 5 bases between the germline ends. Germline V lookup: CDR1 SEHNR, CDR2 FQNEAQ (reference sequence). CDR3 length equals 13 residues. CDR3 nucleotides: TGTGCCAGCAGCTTAGGAGGGACCGGGGAGCTGTTTTTT. Translated: CASSLGGTGELFF. Full variable domain (missing parts from reference TRBV7-9 and TRBJ2-2): DTGVSQNPRHKITKRGQNVTFRCDPISEHNRLYWYRQTLGQGPEFLTYFQNEAQLEKSRLLSDRFSAERPKGSFSTLEIQRTEQGDSAMYLCASSLGGTGELFFGEGSRLTVL.

This rearrangement joins TRBV24-1 to TRBJ1-6, with 10 bases identical to TRBD1. The CDR3 consists of 16 residues. The J segment lost 6 bases and the V segment lost 7 bases, leaving 8 bases of the junction unmatched. Germline lookup yields CDR1 KGHDR and CDR2 SFDVKD. DNA for the CDR3: TGTGCCACCAGCCCACGGGACAGGGGACCTAATTCACCCCTCCACTTT. Translation: CATSPRDRGPNSPLHF.

The chain combines TRBV11-1 with TRBJ2-2; D may be TRBD1 (5 bases). The CDR3 covers 14 residues. Trimming removed 8 bases from V and 1 base from J, with 11 bases in between. The germline V gene encodes CDR1 SGHAT and CDR2 FQDESV (reference sequence). The chain's CDR3 is CASARAGNTGELFF. The CDR3 DNA reads TGTGCCAGCGCCAGGGCAGGGAACACCGGGGAGCTGTTTTTT.

The chain joins TRBV28 to TRBJ1-4; D call uncertain. Germline V gene data show CDR1 as MDHEN and CDR2 as SYDVKM. V shed 5 bases and J shed 0 bases, with 10 bases lying between them. There are 15 residues in the CDR3. CDR3 region: CASSPSGATNEKLFF. The CDR3 DNA sequence: TGTGCCAGCAGTCCGTCGGGTGCAACTAATGAAAAACTGTTTTTT.

This chain links TRBV7-2 with TRBJ2-2; no firm D call. The CDR3 runs 14 residues. The germline V and J ends were trimmed by 1 base and 3 bases, with 6 bases remaining between them. CDR1 SGHTA and CDR2 FQGNSA come from the germline V gene. This chain's CDR3 is CASSLGQYTGELFF. DNA for the CDR3: TGTGCCAGCAGCTTAGGGCAGTACACCGGGGAGCTGTTTTTT. Based on the CDR3 plus reference TRBV7-2 and TRBJ2-2, the full variable domain is GAGVSQSPSNKVTEKGKDVELRCDPISGHTALYWYRQSLGQGLEFLIYFQGNSAPDKSGLPSDRFSAERTGGSVSTLTIQRTQQEDSAVYLCASSLGQYTGELFFGEGSRLTVL.

The chain has TRBV29-1 and TRBJ1-1; tentatively, D is TRBD1 (5 bases). With 7 bases removed from V and 3 bases from J, the gap between germline ends came to 6 bases. Germline lookup yields CDR1 SQVTM and CDR2 ANQGSEA. This CDR3 spans 10 amino acids. In DNA, the CDR3 is TGCAGCGCCAGGGACACTGAAGCTTTCTTT. Amino acid sequence: CSARDTEAFF.

The CDR3 here is CASSLPGQENTEAFF. CDR3 nucleotide sequence: TGTGCCAGCAGCTTACCGGGACAGGAAAACACTGAAGCTTTCTTT. The J gene is TRBJ1-1, the V gene TRBV3-1 (or the pseudogene TRBV3-2), with 8 bases fitting TRBD1. The CDR3 consists of 15 residues. The trim removed 5 bases at V and 2 bases at J, leaving 7 bases unmatched. Germline CDR1 and CDR2: LGHDT and YNNKEL (reference sequence).

The sample holds a few counts of this clone. The genes are TRBV2 and TRBJ1-4; the match to TRBD1 covers 8 bases. V shed 8 bases, J shed 7 bases, and the junction held 3 bases outside the gene matches. The CDR3 loop spans 12 amino acids. Germline lookup yields CDR1 SNHLY and CDR2 FYNNEI. The CDR3 here is CASHGQGEKLFF. The CDR3 bases are TGTGCCAGCCACGGACAGGGTGAAAAACTGTTTTTT.

J is TRBJ1-2 and V is TRBV24-1; 8 bases fit TRBD1. The CDR3 length is 14 residues. Per the germline V gene, CDR1 is KGHDR and CDR2 is SFDVKD. With V trimmed by 4 bases and J by 4 bases, 4 bases remained unmatched. The CDR3: CATSEAGGLYGYTF. The CDR3 DNA is TGTGCCACCAGTGAGGCAGGGGGCCTCTATGGCTACACCTTC.

The rearrangement joins TRBV24-1 to TRBJ2-7; 7 bases align to TRBD1. Germline V gene lookup returns CDR1 KGHDR and CDR2 SFDVKD. This CDR3 is 15 amino acids long. J lost 3 bases, V lost 4 bases, and 8 bases had no gene match. CDR3: CATSDEQGFSYEQYF. The CDR3 DNA is TGTGCCACCAGTGACGAACAGGGGTTTAGCTACGAGCAGTACTTC.

V gene TRBV5-1 combines with J gene TRBJ2-7, with a possible D match to TRBD2 (6 bases). Germline CDR1 is SGHRS and CDR2 is YFSETQ. The CDR3 sequence is 12 residues long. With 7 bases removed from V and 0 bases from J, the gap between germline ends came to 8 bases. The CDR3, as DNA: TGCGCCAGCGGGCGGGACTCCTACGAGCAGTACTTC. Its translation: CASGRDSYEQYF.

In nucleotides, the CDR3 is TGTGCCACCAGTGACCTCAGGACTAGCGGATACAATGAGCAGTTCTTC. This encodes CATSDLRTSGYNEQFF. The rearrangement links TRBV24-1 to TRBJ2-1, with 10 bases identical to TRBD2. In germline, CDR1 is KGHDR, CDR2 SFDVKD. The CDR3 length is 16 residues. The V and J ends lost 4 bases and 4 bases, in that order; junction bases with no gene match: 6.

The chain carries TRBV12-2 and TRBJ2-1; the table names TRBD2, a call not compared with the DNA. TRBV12-2 is a recognized pseudogene. The CDR3 is 15 amino acids. The CDR3 DNA sequence: TGTGCAAGTCGCCAGACTAGCGGGAGCTTTAATGAGCAGTTCTTC. Translation: CASRQTSGSFNEQFF.

In this sample, this clone turned up once. The chain carries TRBV6-5 and TRBJ2-7, with 10 bases matching TRBD1. Germline V gives CDR1 MNHEY, CDR2 SVGAGI. The CDR3 extends over 15 amino acids. V shed 4 bases, J shed 5 bases, and the junction held 8 bases outside the gene matches. CDR3 in amino acids: CASSSGRDRGHEQYF. The CDR3 DNA sequence: TGTGCCAGCAGTTCTGGTAGGGACAGGGGACACGAGCAGTACTTC.

This chain connects TRBV14 to TRBJ2-1; D is uncertain. From germline, CDR1 is SGHDN and CDR2 FVKESK. V lost 1 base to trimming and J lost 5 bases, with 9 bases between them. The CDR3 is 14 residues long. CDR3 region: CASSQGAPDNEQFF. The DNA of the CDR3 is TGTGCCAGCAGCCAAGGAGCGCCTGACAATGAGCAGTTCTTC.

This chain connects TRBV5-1 to TRBJ2-5; 9 bases align to TRBD2. The CDR3 length is 16 residues. With 0 bases clipped from V and 5 bases from J, the junction kept 8 bases outside the gene matches. Germline CDR1 and CDR2: SGHRS and YFSETQ. CDR3 protein: CASSLGKAGGVETQYF. CDR3 nucleotides: TGCGCCAGCAGCTTGGGCAAAGCGGGGGGCGTGGAGACCCAGTACTTC.

V is TRBV19 and J is TRBJ2-2; perhaps TRBD1 as D (5 bases). The CDR3 has 16 amino acids. Per the germline V gene, CDR1 is LNHDA and CDR2 is SQIVND (reference sequence). Trimming removed 10 bases at V and 0 bases at J, with 18 bases between. Written as DNA, the CDR3 is TGTGCCACTCCGACAAAGACAGCCACGAACACCGGGGAGCTGTTTTTT. Translated, it gives CATPTKTATNTGELFF.

This clone was recorded a few times. The gene calls are TRBV24-1 and TRBJ1-2, with 9 bases matching TRBD1. J was trimmed by 8 bases and V by 4 bases; bases with no gene match: 4. CDR3 size: 13 residues. The germline V gene has CDR1 KGHDR and CDR2 SFDVKD. For the CDR3, the DNA is TGTGCCACCAGTGAGTCAACAGGGGGCGGCTACACCTTC. This translates into CATSESTGGGYTF.

A few counts support this clone. The chain uses TRBV14 and TRBJ2-7; possibly TRBD1 for D (6 bases). In germline, CDR1 is SGHDN, CDR2 FVKESK. V lost 4 bases, J lost 3 bases, and 13 bases lay in between. The CDR3 loop spans 14 amino acids. The CDR3 protein is CASSRYRESYEQYF. The CDR3 region has the DNA TGTGCCAGCAGCCGATACAGGGAGAGCTACGAGCAGTACTTC.

J is TRBJ2-1 and V is TRBV5-1; D is unclear. The CDR3 runs 18 residues. Trimming took 0 bases from V and 0 from J, leaving 16 bases between them. CDR1 SGHRS and CDR2 YFSETQ come from the germline V gene. CDR3 sequence reads: CASSLDAAQWPSYNEQFF. CDR3 sequence (DNA): TGCGCCAGCAGCTTGGATGCCGCACAATGGCCCTCCTACAATGAGCAGTTCTTC.

This clone was counted once. The chain has TRBV5-1 and TRBJ2-3; 9 positions match TRBD2. CDR3 size: 15 residues. CDR1 and CDR2 (germline): SGHRS, YFSETQ. V gave up 4 bases and J gave up 4 bases; unmatched junction bases: 7. DNA for the CDR3: TGCGCCAGCAGCGTGCGGGAGGGCGCCGCAGATACGCAGTATTTT. It encodes CASSVREGAADTQYF.

The rearrangement uses TRBV5-1 and TRBJ2-1; D is ambiguous. Per germline, CDR1 SGHRS and CDR2 YFSETQ. Trimming removed 4 bases from V and 7 bases from J, with 15 bases in between. The CDR3 has 14 residues. Here the CDR3 DNA reads TGCGCCAGCAGCCCCTTCGTTAGTGAAAATGAGCAGTTCTTC. Amino acids: CASSPFVSENEQFF.